The 20 T cell receptor beta chains listed next were all sequenced from one sample in a study of blood T cells in healthy people across ages. A second about 6 to 11 cycle PCR used barcoded and J-beta primers. MiXCR, applied by TCRdb to the 5' RACE reads, yields one record per CDR3 protein. The sample consists of fewer than 800,000 distinct CDR3 sequences, 20% to 30% of them appearing once. These data also featured in a second study, about T cells of mothers and their children.

Sequences were obtained from blood. These receptors all come from a boy aged 5 to 17 in good health.

This clonotype has just a few counts. The chain links TRBV14 to TRBJ1-2, with no clear D. Trimming pared 0 bases from V and 0 bases from J, leaving 11 bases between. The germline V gene has CDR1 SGHDN and CDR2 FVKESK. The CDR3 runs 16 residues. In nucleotides, the CDR3 is TGTGCCAGCAGCCAAGACAGATCCCTCCCTAACTATGGCTACACCTTC. This codes for CASSQDRSLPNYGYTF.

This clonotype was detected only a few times. CDR3 sequence: CASSGTSVDKETQYF. For the CDR3, the DNA is TGTGCCAGCAGCGGCACATCCGTAGACAAAGAGACCCAGTACTTC. J is TRBJ2-5 and V is TRBV9; D remains ambiguous. The germline V gene has CDR1 SGDLS and CDR2 YYNGEE. V was shortened by 3 bases and J by 3 bases, with 15 bases between the two germline ends. The CDR3 contains 15 residues. The complete variable domain, with remaining parts taken from reference TRBV9 and TRBJ2-5, reads DSGVTQTPKHLITATGQRVTLRCSPRSGDLSVYWYQQSLDQGLQFLIQYYNGEERAKGNILERFSAQQFPDLHSELNLSSLELGDSALYFCASSGTSVDKETQYFGPGTRLLVL.

The chain joins TRBV15 to TRBJ2-5; a possible D gene is TRBD1 (5 bases). Germline CDR1 and CDR2: LNHNV and YYDKDF (reference sequence). V lost 0 bases and J 5 bases, leaving 13 bases between the germline ends. The CDR3 sequence is 15 residues long. CDR3 DNA: TGTGCCACCAGCAGAGATCAAGGGGCCCGGGAGACCCAGTACTTC. Translated: CATSRDQGARETQYF.

This clonotype was found a few times. The CDR3 protein is CSAKGQGSGYTF. CDR3 DNA sequence: TGCAGTGCTAAAGGTCAGGGGTCTGGCTACACCTTC. This rearrangement joins TRBV20-1 to TRBJ1-2; tentatively, D is TRBD1 (6 bases). Deletions cut 4 bases from V and 7 bases from J, with 13 bases between. Germline V gene lookup returns CDR1 DFQATT and CDR2 SNEGSKA (reference sequence). The CDR3 is 12 residues long.

The rearrangement links TRBV20-1 to TRBJ2-1, with D tentatively TRBD2 (5 bases). Germline CDR1 and CDR2: DFQATT and SNEGSKA (reference sequence). CDR3 length equals 12 residues. Trimming took 7 bases from V and 0 from J, leaving 7 bases between them. The DNA for the CDR3 is TGCAGTGTAGCGCCCTCCTACAATGAGCAGTTCTTC. The encoded protein is CSVAPSYNEQFF.

This clonotype was counted a few times. V gene TRBV9 combines with J gene TRBJ2-4; no clear D gene. The V gene lost 3 bases and the J gene lost 0 bases, with 7 bases spanning the gap. Germline V lookup: CDR1 SGDLS, CDR2 YYNGEE. CDR3 length: 14 residues. In nucleotides, the CDR3 is TGTGCCAGCAGCGCGGATCTAGCCAAAAACATTCAGTACTTC. It codes for CASSADLAKNIQYF.

The genes are TRBV7-8 and TRBJ2-7; no reliable D call. This CDR3 comprises 14 residues. The germline V gene encodes CDR1 SGHVS and CDR2 FQNEAQ. The V end was cut by 5 bases, the J end by 2 bases, with 13 bases between. Here the CDR3 reads CASSPLDGAYEQYF. The DNA of the CDR3 is TGTGCCAGCAGCCCTTTGGACGGAGCCTACGAGCAGTACTTC.

About this clonotype: At one end the junction does not follow the germline gene, possibly because of a read error. The chain uses TRBV7-9 and TRBJ1-2; TRBD1 is a possible D gene (5 bases). From germline, CDR1 is SEHNR and CDR2 FQNEAQ (reference sequence). The CDR3 extends over 12 amino acids. The CDR3 loop is CASSLGPTVPYF. In nucleotides, the CDR3 is TGTGCCAGCAGCTTAGGACCGACAGTGCCCTACTTC.

The rearrangement uses TRBV7-9 and TRBJ2-5; D is unclear. The J call could be wrong; TRBJ2-7 is a better fit for the DNA end. The CDR3 has 12 residues. In germline, CDR1 is SEHNR, CDR2 FQNEAQ (reference sequence). DNA of the CDR3: TGTGCCACTCAAGGTGTACCCTACGAGCAGTACTTC. Its translation: CATQGVPYEQYF.

This clonotype was observed a few times. The chain has TRBV12-3 or TRBV12-4 and TRBJ2-1; 9 bases align to TRBD2. V shed 7 bases, J shed 2 bases, and the junction held 6 bases outside the gene matches. This CDR3 region has 15 residues. Here the CDR3 DNA reads TGTGCCAGCAATACTCGACTAGCGGCCTACAATGAGCAGTTCTTC. Translated, it gives CASNTRLAAYNEQFF.

J is TRBJ2-5 and V is TRBV29-1, with a weak D call TRBD1 (5 bases). The assigned J gene may be wrong: the sequence end matches TRBJ2-1 better. There are 11 residues in the CDR3. The germline V gene encodes CDR1 SQVTM and CDR2 ANQGSEA. The CDR3 region is CSVPTGNEQFF. CDR3 DNA: TGCAGCGTCCCCACAGGAAATGAGCAGTTCTTC.

In this sample, this clonotype turned up a few times. This sequence joins TRBV20-1 and TRBJ1-4, with D hard to call. V was cut by 1 base and J by 7 bases, with 10 bases left in between. The CDR3 sequence is 13 residues long. The germline V gene encodes CDR1 DFQATT and CDR2 SNEGSKA (reference sequence). CDR3 DNA sequence: TGCAGTGCTAGAGTCGCACGTGGTGAAAAACTGTTTTTT. The encoded protein is CSARVARGEKLFF.

The chain is built from TRBV2 and TRBJ2-3; 12 bases map to TRBD2. There are 15 residues in the CDR3. The V segment lost 10 bases and the J segment 6 bases; nucleotides outside the gene matches: 11. Germline V gene data show CDR1 as SNHLY and CDR2 as FYNNEI. CDR3 in amino acids: CATTILAGGTDTQYF. DNA of the CDR3: TGTGCCACCACAATACTAGCGGGGGGAACGGATACGCAGTATTTT.

The chain employs TRBV28 and TRBJ2-2, with a possible D match to TRBD1 (6 bases). Per germline, CDR1 MDHEN and CDR2 SYDVKM. CDR3 length equals 16 residues. The germline V and J ends were trimmed by 6 bases and 0 bases, with 14 bases remaining between them. Here the CDR3 reads CASRQGALTNTGELFF. CDR3 bases: TGTGCCAGCAGACAGGGTGCCCTTACGAACACCGGGGAGCTGTTTTTT.

The chain joins TRBV7-2 to TRBJ1-1, with a weak D call TRBD1 (6 bases). Per germline, CDR1 SGHTA and CDR2 FQGNSA. The CDR3 has 16 residues. The germline V and J ends were trimmed by 5 bases and 2 bases, with 18 bases remaining between them. The CDR3 region has the DNA TGTGCCAGCAGCCCCTGGGTCGGCAGGGGTAACACTGAAGCTTTCTTT. This sequence encodes CASSPWVGRGNTEAFF.

The rearrangement joins TRBV12-3 or TRBV12-4 to TRBJ2-3; 7 bases fit TRBD2. The CDR3 covers 14 residues. V shed 5 bases and J 3 bases; nucleotides not matched to a gene: 5. CDR3 bases: TGTGCCAGCAGTGGAGCGGGATTGACAGATACGCAGTATTTT. It translates to CASSGAGLTDTQYF.

The chain couples TRBV7-6 to TRBJ1-2; 8 bases fit TRBD1. This CDR3 has 15 amino acids. Germline CDR1 is SGHVS and CDR2 is FNYEAQ. With 2 bases clipped from V and 4 bases from J, the junction kept 6 bases outside the gene matches. CDR3 in DNA: TGTGCCAGCAGCTTAAGGGCTACAGGGGGCTATGGCTACACCTTC. Amino acid sequence: CASSLRATGGYGYTF.

This clonotype came up a few times. V is TRBV29-1 and J is TRBJ1-1; possibly TRBD1 for D (6 bases). The V and J ends lost 0 bases and 3 bases respectively, with 14 bases between them. This CDR3 has 15 amino acids. The V gene's germline CDR1 is SQVTM and CDR2 ANQGSEA. In nucleotides, the CDR3 is TGCAGCGTTGAAGATCCTCAGGGGATAGACACTGAAGCTTTCTTT. As protein: CSVEDPQGIDTEAFF.

This chain uses TRBV7-9 with TRBJ2-3, with D perhaps matching TRBD1 or TRBD2 (5 bases each). Germline V gene lookup returns CDR1 SEHNR and CDR2 FQNEAQ (reference sequence). CDR3 length: 18 amino acids. With 5 bases removed from V and 0 bases from J, the gap between germline ends came to 21 bases. The chain's CDR3 is CASSPSLAPGTSTDTQYF. The CDR3 DNA sequence: TGTGCCAGCAGCCCCTCCCTAGCCCCCGGGACCAGCACAGATACGCAGTATTTT.

The chain has TRBV6-5 and TRBJ2-3; no clear D. This CDR3 region has 11 residues. Germline CDR1 reads MNHEY; CDR2 reads SVGAGI. This chain's CDR3 is CAVLGKDTQYF. CDR3 in DNA: TGTGCAGTTCTAGGGAAAGATACGCAGTATTTT.